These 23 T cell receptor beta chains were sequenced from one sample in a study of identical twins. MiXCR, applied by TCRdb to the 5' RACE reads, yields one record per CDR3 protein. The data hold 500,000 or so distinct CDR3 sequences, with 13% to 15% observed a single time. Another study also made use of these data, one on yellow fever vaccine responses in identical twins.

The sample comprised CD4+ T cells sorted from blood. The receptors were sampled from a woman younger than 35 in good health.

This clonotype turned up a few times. CDR3 loop: CATSDVAGEKSNEQFF. CDR3 DNA sequence: TGTGCCACCAGTGATGTGGCAGGGGAAAAGTCCAATGAGCAGTTCTTC. V usage is TRBV24-1 and J usage is TRBJ2-1, with a weak D call TRBD1 (6 bases). The germline gives CDR1 KGHDR, CDR2 SFDVKD. The CDR3 extends over 16 amino acids. V dropped 3 bases and J dropped 6 bases, with 17 bases sitting between them.

The CDR3 region is CSVVFGIDTQYF. The DNA for the CDR3 is TGCAGCGTTGTCTTTGGGATCGATACGCAGTATTTT. The V gene is TRBV29-1, the J gene TRBJ2-3; D gene uncertain. Looked up from germline, CDR1 is SQVTM and CDR2 is ANQGSEA. Trimming pared 4 bases from V and 6 bases from J, leaving 11 bases between. The CDR3 runs 12 residues.

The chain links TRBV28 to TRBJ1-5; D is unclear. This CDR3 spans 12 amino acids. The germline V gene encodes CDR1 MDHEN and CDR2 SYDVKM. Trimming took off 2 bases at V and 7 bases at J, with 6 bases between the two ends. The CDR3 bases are TGTGCCAGCAGTTTAAGTCCCCAGCCCCAGCATTTT. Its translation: CASSLSPQPQHF.

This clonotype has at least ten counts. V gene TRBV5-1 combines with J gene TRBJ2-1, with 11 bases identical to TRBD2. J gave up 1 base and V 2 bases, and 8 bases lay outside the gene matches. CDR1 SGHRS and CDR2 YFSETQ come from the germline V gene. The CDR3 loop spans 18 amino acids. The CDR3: CASSFLAGGPGSYNEQFF. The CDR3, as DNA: TGCGCCAGCAGCTTTTTAGCGGGAGGGCCGGGGTCCTACAATGAGCAGTTCTTC.

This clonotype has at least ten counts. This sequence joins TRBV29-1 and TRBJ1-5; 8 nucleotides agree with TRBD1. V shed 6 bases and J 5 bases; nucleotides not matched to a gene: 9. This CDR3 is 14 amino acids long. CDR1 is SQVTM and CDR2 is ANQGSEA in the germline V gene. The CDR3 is CSVATGVRDQPQHF. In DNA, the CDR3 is TGCAGCGTCGCGACAGGGGTAAGGGATCAGCCCCAGCATTTT.

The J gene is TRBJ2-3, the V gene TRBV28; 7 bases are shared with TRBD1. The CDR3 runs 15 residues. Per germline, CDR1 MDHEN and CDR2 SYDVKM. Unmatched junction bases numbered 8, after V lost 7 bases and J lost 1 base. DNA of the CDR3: TGTGCCAGCACCTTAGGGGGCGCGGGCACAGATACGCAGTATTTT. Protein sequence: CASTLGGAGTDTQYF. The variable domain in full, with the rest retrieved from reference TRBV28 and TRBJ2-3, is DVKVTQSSRYLVKRTGEKVFLECVQDMDHENMFWYRQDPGLGLRLIYFSYDVKMKEKGDIPEGYSVSREKKERFSLILESASTNQTSMYLCASTLGGAGTDTQYFGPGTRLTVL.

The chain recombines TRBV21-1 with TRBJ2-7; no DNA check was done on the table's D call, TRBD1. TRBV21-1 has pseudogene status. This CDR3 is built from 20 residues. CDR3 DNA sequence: TGTGCCAGCAGCAAAGGAGGCTACCCCCTTCGGCGGGTCCCTCCCTACGAGCAGTACTTC. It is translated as CASSKGGYPLRRVPPYEQYF.

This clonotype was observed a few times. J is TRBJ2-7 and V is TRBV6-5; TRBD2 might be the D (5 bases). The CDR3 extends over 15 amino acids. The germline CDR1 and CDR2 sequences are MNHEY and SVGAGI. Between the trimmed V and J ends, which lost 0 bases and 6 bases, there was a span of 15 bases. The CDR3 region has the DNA TGTGCCAGCAGTTACTCGCCCTTTTGGAGCGGCGAGCAGTACTTC. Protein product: CASSYSPFWSGEQYF.

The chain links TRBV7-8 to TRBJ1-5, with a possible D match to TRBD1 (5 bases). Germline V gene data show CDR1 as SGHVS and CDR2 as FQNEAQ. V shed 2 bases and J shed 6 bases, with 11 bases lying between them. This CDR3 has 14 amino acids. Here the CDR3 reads CASSLLQGRQPQHF. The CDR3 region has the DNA TGTGCCAGCAGCTTATTGCAGGGCCGTCAGCCCCAGCATTTT.

The CDR3 spells CATSDPMNTEAFF. CDR3 sequence (DNA): TGTGCCACCAGTGATCCGATGAACACTGAAGCTTTCTTT. The V and J genes are TRBV24-1 and TRBJ1-1, with D unclear. Germline CDR1 reads KGHDR; CDR2 reads SFDVKD. The V and J ends lost 3 bases and 0 bases respectively, with 4 bases between them. There are 13 residues in the CDR3.

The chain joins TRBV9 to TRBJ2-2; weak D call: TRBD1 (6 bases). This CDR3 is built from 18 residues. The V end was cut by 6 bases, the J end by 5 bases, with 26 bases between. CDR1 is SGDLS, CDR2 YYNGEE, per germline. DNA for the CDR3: TGTGCCAGCACTCCAGAGGACGTGGGGGCCACGAGAACCGGGGAGCTGTTTTTT. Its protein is CASTPEDVGATRTGELFF.

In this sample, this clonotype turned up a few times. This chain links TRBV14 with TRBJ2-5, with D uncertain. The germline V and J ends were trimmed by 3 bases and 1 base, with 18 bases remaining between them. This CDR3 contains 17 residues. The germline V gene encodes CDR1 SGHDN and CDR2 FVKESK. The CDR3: CASSHLPNGPSQETQYF. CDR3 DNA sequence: TGTGCCAGCAGCCACCTGCCGAATGGTCCATCCCAAGAGACCCAGTACTTC.

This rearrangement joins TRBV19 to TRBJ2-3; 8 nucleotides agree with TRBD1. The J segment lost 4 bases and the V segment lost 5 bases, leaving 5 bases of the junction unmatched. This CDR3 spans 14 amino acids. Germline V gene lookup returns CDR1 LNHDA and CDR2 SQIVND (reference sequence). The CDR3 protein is CASSQAGGSDTQYF. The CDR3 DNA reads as TGTGCCAGTAGTCAGGCAGGGGGCTCAGATACGCAGTATTTT. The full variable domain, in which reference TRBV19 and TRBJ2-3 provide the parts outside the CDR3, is DGGITQSPKYLFRKEGQNVTLSCEQNLNHDAMYWYRQDPGQGLRLIYYSQIVNDFQKGDIAEGYSVSREKKESFPLTVTSAQKNPTAFYLCASSQAGGSDTQYFGPGTRLTVL.

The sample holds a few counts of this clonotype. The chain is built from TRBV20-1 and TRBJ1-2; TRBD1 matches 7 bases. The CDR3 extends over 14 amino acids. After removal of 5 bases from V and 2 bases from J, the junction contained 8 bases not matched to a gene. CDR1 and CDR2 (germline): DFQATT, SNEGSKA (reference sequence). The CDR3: CSASSWDRNYGYTF. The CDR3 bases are TGCAGTGCTTCCAGTTGGGACAGAAACTATGGCTACACCTTC.

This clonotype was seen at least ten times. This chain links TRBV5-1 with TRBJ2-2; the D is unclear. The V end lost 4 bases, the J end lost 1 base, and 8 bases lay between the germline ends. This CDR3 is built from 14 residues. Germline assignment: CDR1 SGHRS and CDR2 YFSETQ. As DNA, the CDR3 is TGCGCCAGCAGCCTAATACAGAACACCGGGGAGCTGTTTTTT. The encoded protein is CASSLIQNTGELFF. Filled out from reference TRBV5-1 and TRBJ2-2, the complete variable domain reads KAGVTQTPRYLIKTRGQQVTLSCSPISGHRSVSWYQQTPGQGLQFLFEYFSETQRNKGNFPGRFSGRQFSNSRSEMNVSTLELGDSALYLCASSLIQNTGELFFGEGSRLTVL.

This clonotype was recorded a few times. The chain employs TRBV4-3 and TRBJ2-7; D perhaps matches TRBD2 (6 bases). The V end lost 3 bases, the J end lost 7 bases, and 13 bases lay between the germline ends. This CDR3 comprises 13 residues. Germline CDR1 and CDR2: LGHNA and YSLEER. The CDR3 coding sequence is TGCGCCAGCAGCCAGGGCGGGATGAATGAGCAGTACTTC. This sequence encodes CASSQGGMNEQYF.

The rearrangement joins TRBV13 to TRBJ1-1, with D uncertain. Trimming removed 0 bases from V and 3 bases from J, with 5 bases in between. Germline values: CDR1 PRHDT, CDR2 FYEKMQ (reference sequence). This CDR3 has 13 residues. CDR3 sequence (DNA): TGTGCCAGCAGCTTAGGACGGTACACTGAAGCTTTCTTT. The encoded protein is CASSLGRYTEAFF.

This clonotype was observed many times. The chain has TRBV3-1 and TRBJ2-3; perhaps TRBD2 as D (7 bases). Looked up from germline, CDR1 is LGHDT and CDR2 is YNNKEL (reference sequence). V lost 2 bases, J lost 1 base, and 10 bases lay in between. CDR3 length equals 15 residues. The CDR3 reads CASSQRGAGTDTQYF. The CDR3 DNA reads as TGTGCCAGCAGCCAACGGGGGGCTGGCACAGATACGCAGTATTTT.

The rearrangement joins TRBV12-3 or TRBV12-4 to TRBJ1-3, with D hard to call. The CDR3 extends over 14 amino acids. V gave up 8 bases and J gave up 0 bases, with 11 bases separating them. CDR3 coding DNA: TGTGCCAGCGGGTGGACCCGCTCTGGAAACACCATATATTTT. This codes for CASGWTRSGNTIYF.

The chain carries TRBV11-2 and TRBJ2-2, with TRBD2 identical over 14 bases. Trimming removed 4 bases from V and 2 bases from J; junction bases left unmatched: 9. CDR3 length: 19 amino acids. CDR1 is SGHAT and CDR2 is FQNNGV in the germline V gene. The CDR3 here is CASSSTGLAGEINTGELFF. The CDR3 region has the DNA TGTGCCAGCAGCTCGACGGGACTAGCGGGGGAGATAAACACCGGGGAGCTGTTTTTT.

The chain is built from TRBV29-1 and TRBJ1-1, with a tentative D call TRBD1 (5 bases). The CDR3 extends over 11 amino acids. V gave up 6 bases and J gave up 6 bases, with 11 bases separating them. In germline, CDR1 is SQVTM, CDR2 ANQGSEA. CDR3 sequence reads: CSVGGEAEAFF. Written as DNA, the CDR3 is TGCAGCGTGGGGGGGGAAGCTGAAGCTTTCTTT.

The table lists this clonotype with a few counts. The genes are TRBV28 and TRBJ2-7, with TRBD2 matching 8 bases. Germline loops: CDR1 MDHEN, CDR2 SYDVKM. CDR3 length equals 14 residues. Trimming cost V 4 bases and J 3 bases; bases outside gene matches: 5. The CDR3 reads CASSSAGGRYEQYF. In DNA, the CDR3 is TGTGCCAGCAGTTCCGCGGGGGGCCGCTACGAGCAGTACTTC.

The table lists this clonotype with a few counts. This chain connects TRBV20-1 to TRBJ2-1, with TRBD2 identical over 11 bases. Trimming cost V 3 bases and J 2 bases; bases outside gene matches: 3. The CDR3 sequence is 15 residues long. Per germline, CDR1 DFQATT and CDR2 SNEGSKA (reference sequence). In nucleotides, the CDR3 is TGCAGTGCTAGGGTGACTAGCGGGGCCTACAATGAGCAGTTCTTC. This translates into CSARVTSGAYNEQFF.